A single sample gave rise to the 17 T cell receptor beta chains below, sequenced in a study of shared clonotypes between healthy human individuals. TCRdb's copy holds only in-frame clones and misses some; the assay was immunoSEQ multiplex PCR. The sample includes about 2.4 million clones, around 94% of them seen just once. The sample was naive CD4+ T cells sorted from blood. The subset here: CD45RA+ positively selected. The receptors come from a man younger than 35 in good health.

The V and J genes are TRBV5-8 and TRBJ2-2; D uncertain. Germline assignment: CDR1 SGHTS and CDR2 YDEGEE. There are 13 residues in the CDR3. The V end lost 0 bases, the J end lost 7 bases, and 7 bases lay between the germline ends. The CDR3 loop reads CASSLDVVGELFF. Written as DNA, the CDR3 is TGTGCCAGCAGCTTGGACGTAGTCGGGGAGCTGTTTTTT.

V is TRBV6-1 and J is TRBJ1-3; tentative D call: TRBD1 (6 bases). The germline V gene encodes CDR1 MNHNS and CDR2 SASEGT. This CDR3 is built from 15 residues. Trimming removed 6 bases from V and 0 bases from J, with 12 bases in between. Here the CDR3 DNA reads TGTGCCAGCAGCGCAGGGGTCCTCTCTGGAAACACCATATATTTT. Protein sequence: CASSAGVLSGNTIYF.

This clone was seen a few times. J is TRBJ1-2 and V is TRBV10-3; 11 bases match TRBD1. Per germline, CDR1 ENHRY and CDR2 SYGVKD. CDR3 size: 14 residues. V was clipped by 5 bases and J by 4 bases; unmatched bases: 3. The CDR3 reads CAISWDRGTYGYTF. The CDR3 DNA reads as TGTGCCATCAGTTGGGACAGGGGGACCTATGGCTACACCTTC.

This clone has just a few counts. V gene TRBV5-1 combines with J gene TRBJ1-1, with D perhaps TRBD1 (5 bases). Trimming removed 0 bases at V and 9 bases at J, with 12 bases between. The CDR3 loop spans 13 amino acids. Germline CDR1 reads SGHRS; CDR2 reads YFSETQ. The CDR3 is CASSLGGDRQAFF. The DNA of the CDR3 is TGCGCCAGCAGCTTGGGGGGAGACAGACAAGCTTTCTTT.

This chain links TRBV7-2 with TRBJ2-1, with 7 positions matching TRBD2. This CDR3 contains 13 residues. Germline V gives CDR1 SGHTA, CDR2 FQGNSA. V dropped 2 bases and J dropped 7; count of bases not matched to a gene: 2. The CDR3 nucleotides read TGTGCCAGCAGCTTATTACTAGCGAATGAGCAGTTCTTC. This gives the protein CASSLLLANEQFF.

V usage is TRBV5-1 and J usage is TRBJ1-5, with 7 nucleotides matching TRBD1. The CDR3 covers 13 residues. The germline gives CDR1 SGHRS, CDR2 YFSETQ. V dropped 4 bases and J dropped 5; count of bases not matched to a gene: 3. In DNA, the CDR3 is TGCGCCAGCAGCAACGACAGGGATCAGCCCCAGCATTTT. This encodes CASSNDRDQPQHF.

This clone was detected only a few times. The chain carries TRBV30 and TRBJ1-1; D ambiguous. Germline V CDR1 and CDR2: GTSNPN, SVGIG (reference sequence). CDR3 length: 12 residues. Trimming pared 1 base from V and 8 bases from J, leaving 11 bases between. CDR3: CAWSAHGREAFF. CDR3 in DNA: TGTGCCTGGAGTGCCCACGGGCGGGAAGCTTTCTTT.

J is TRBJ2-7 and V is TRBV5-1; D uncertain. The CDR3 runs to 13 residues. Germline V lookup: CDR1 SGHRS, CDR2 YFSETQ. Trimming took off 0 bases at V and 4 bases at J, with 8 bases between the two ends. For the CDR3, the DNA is TGCGCCAGCAGCTTGGGACACCAGTACGAGCAGTACTTC. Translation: CASSLGHQYEQYF.

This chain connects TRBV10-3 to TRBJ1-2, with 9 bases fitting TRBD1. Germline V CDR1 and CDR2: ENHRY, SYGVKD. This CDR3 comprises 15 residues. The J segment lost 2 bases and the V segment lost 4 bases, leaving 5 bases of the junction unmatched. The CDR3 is CAISGADRGNYGYTF. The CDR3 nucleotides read TGTGCCATCAGTGGGGCGGACAGGGGAAACTATGGCTACACCTTC.

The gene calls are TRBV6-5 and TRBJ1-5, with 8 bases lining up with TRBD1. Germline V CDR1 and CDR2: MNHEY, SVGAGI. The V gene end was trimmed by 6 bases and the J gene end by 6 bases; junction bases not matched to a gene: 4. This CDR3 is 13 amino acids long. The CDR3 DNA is TGTGCCAGCAGGGACAGGGAGGCTCAGCCCCAGCATTTT. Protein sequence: CASRDREAQPQHF.

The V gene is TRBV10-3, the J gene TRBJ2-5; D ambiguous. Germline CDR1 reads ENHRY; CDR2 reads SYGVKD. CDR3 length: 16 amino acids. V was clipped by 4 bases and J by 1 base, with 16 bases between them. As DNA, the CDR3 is TGTGCCATCAGTGGACCCCCCCTGGGGTCCCAAGAGACCCAGTACTTC. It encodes CAISGPPLGSQETQYF.

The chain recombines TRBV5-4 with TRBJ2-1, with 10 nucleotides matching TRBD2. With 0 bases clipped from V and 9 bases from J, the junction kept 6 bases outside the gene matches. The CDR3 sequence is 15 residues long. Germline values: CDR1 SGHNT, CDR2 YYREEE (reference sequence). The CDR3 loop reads CASSLEGLAGGEQFF. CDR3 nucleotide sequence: TGTGCCAGCAGCTTGGAAGGTTTAGCGGGAGGTGAGCAGTTCTTC. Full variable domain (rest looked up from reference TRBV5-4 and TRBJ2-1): ETGVTQSPTHLIKTRGQQVTLRCSSQSGHNTVSWYQQALGQGPQFIFQYYREEENGRGNFPPRFSGLQFPNYSSELNVNALELDDSALYLCASSLEGLAGGEQFFGPGTRLTVL.

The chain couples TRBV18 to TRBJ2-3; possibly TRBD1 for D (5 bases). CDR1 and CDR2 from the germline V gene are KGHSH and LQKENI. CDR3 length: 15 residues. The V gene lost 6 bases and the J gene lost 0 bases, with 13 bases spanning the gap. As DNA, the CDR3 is TGTGCCAGCTCCCCCAGGGTGGCTAGCACAGATACGCAGTATTTT. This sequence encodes CASSPRVASTDTQYF.

The CDR3 sequence: CASGRSEGRSGANVLTF. CDR3 coding DNA: TGTGCCAGCGGCCGATCTGAGGGACGATCGGGGGCCAACGTCCTGACTTTC. This chain connects TRBV27 to TRBJ2-6; either TRBD1 or TRBD2 may fit D (5 bases each). V shed 8 bases and J shed 4 bases, with 21 bases lying between them. CDR3 length: 17 amino acids. In germline, CDR1 is MNHEY, CDR2 SMNVEV (reference sequence).

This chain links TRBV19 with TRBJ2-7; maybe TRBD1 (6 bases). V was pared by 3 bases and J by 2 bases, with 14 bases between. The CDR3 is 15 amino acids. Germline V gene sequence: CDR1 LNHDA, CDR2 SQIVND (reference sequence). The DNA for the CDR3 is TGTGCCAGTAGTATGGGGACACCGCTTACCTACGAGCAGTACTTC. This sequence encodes CASSMGTPLTYEQYF.

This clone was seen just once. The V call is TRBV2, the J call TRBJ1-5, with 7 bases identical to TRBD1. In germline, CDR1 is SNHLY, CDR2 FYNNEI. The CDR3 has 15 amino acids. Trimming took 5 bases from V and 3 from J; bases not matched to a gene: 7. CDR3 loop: CASSSFGQANQPQHF. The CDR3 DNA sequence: TGTGCCAGCAGTTCTTTCGGACAGGCCAATCAGCCCCAGCATTTT. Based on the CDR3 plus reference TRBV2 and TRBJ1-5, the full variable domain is EPEVTQTPSHQVTQMGQEVILRCVPISNHLYFYWYRQILGQKVEFLVSFYNNEISEKSEIFDDQFSVERPDGSNFTLKIRSTKLEDSAMYFCASSSFGQANQPQHFGDGTRLSIL.

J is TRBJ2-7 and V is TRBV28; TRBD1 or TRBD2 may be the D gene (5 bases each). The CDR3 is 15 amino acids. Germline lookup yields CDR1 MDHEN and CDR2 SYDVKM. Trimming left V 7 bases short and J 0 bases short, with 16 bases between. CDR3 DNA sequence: TGTGCCAGCACTTCTGCTGAGAGGGGCTCCTACGAGCAGTACTTC. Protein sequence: CASTSAERGSYEQYF.